The 9 T cell receptor beta chains in this list originate from one sample, sequenced in a study of blood T cells in healthy people across ages. The authors ran a second PCR of roughly 7 to 11 cycles using a sample-barcoded 5' primer and a J-beta primer mix. MiXCR, run by TCRdb on the 5' RACE reads, gives a single entry per CDR3 protein. The sample records about 620,000 distinct CDR3 sequences, more than 20% being singletons. The sample taken for sequencing was blood. The receptors were sampled from an older man in good health.

The chain links TRBV25-1 to TRBJ2-1; 11 nucleotides line up with TRBD2. The CDR3 extends over 16 amino acids. V dropped 3 bases and J dropped 4; count of bases not matched to a gene: 5. Germline assignment: CDR1 MGHDK and CDR2 SYGVNS. Here the CDR3 reads CASSEVVAGGYNEQFF. CDR3 nucleotide sequence: TGTGCCAGCAGTGAGGTCGTAGCGGGAGGGTACAATGAGCAGTTCTTC.

This clonotype was observed at least ten times. The chain is built from TRBV6-6 and TRBJ2-2, with a weak D call TRBD1 (5 bases). Trimming shortened V by 2 bases and J by 3 bases, and 7 bases separated the two germline ends. This CDR3 comprises 14 residues. Looked up from germline, CDR1 is MNHNY and CDR2 is SVGAGI (reference sequence). CDR3 sequence reads: CASSYDSYTGELFF. CDR3 coding DNA: TGTGCCAGCAGTTACGACAGCTACACCGGGGAGCTGTTTTTT.

V gene TRBV20-1 combines with J gene TRBJ2-7; possibly TRBD1 for D (5 bases). Trimming left V 3 bases short and J 1 base short, with 16 bases between. The CDR3 extends over 15 amino acids. In germline, CDR1 is DFQATT, CDR2 SNEGSKA (reference sequence). CDR3 nucleotide sequence: TGCAGTGCTAGTGTAGGGGCCTTACTTTCCTACGAGCAGTACTTC. Its translation: CSASVGALLSYEQYF.

This clonotype was found a few times. The rearrangement links TRBV4-3 to TRBJ2-5; no reliable D call. Matching the DNA end better, TRBJ2-7 makes the J call doubtful. This CDR3 contains 14 residues. Germline-derived CDR1 and CDR2 are LGHNA and YSLEER. In DNA form, the CDR3 reads TGCGCCAGCAGCCTCCGACTGAGCTCCTACGAGCAGTACTTC. Protein sequence: CASSLRLSSYEQYF.

V and J are TRBV20-1 and TRBJ2-5, with TRBD2 as a possible D gene (5 bases). The DNA matches TRBJ2-1 better at its end, which makes the J call doubtful. The CDR3 extends over 14 amino acids. Germline V gene data show CDR1 as DFQATT and CDR2 as SNEGSKA (reference sequence). CDR3 region: CSAKGDYTYNEQFF. CDR3 coding DNA: TGCAGTGCCAAGGGAGACTACACCTACAATGAGCAGTTCTTC.

The sample holds many counts of this clonotype. The chain has TRBV28 and TRBJ2-6, with a possible D match to TRBD2 (5 bases). CDR1 is MDHEN, CDR2 SYDVKM, per germline. This CDR3 comprises 16 residues. Trimming took off 1 base at V and 2 bases at J, with 9 bases between the two ends. Written as DNA, the CDR3 is TGTGCCAGCAGTTTATCGGGGATAGCTGGGGCCAACGTCCTGACTTTC. Its protein product is CASSLSGIAGANVLTF.

This clonotype was counted between two and nine times. The V gene is TRBV20-1, the J gene TRBJ2-1; 9 bases are shared with TRBD1. The ends lost 0 bases at V and 6 bases at J; junction bases unmatched: 9. This CDR3 has 16 residues. Germline V CDR1 and CDR2: DFQATT, SNEGSKA (reference sequence). CDR3 coding DNA: TGCAGTGCTAGAGATTTCAACGGACAGGGGCTCAATGAGCAGTTCTTC. As protein: CSARDFNGQGLNEQFF.

The chain links TRBV27 to TRBJ1-5; D might be TRBD1 (6 bases). The V and J ends lost 5 bases and 2 bases respectively, with 16 bases between them. In germline, CDR1 is MNHEY, CDR2 SMNVEV (reference sequence). CDR3 length: 16 residues. CDR3 sequence (DNA): TGTGCCAGCAGTCATCCGGGGGCCGGTCGCAATCAGCCCCAGCATTTT. Translation: CASSHPGAGRNQPQHF.

This clonotype was seen only a few times. The junction does not match germline at one end; this may be a read error. The chain has TRBV11-2 and TRBJ2-7; 9 bases match TRBD1. CDR1 and CDR2 from the germline V gene are SGHAT and FQNNGV. CDR3 length: 14 residues. CDR3 region: CAGSLGTGFYEQYF. Here the CDR3 DNA reads TGTGCCGGCAGCTTAGGGACAGGGTTTTACGAGCAGTACTTC.